One and the same sample provided the 19 T cell receptor beta chains below, sequenced in a study of T cells in tuberculosis. Sequencing was performed with immunoSEQ multiplex PCR; in TCRdb, only in-frame clones are kept and a portion is missing. The sample carries about 49,000 clones, roughly 96% recorded once. Time point of the sample: new active TB diagnosis, blood taken before or within 7 days of starting treatment. The sequences come from PBMCs, collected at tuberculosis diagnosis. Receptors were obtained from an adult with tuberculosis.

The chain carries TRBV18 and TRBJ2-7; 9 bases agree with TRBD2. V gave up 1 base and J gave up 0 bases; unmatched junction bases: 7. Germline V gives CDR1 KGHSH, CDR2 LQKENI. The CDR3 runs to 17 residues. The DNA of the CDR3 is TGTGCCAGCTCACCACTCTCCAGCGGGAGGACCTCCTACGAGCAGTACTTC. This encodes CASSPLSSGRTSYEQYF. Full variable domain (missing parts from reference TRBV18 and TRBJ2-7): NAGVMQNPRHLVRRRGQEARLRCSPMKGHSHVYWYRQLPEEGLKFMVYLQKENIIDESGMPKERFSAEFPKEGPSILRIQQVVRGDSAAYFCASSPLSSGRTSYEQYFGPGTRLTVT.

The chain uses TRBV5-6 and TRBJ2-5, with 10 bases that match TRBD2. Trimming took 0 bases from V and 6 from J; bases not matched to a gene: 11. The CDR3 sequence is 17 residues long. Germline V gives CDR1 SGHDT, CDR2 YYEEEE. CDR3 loop: CASSLATKREGLKTQYF. CDR3 coding DNA: TGTGCCAGCAGCTTGGCGACAAAGCGGGAGGGCCTTAAGACCCAGTACTTC.

Points on this clone: Because the CDR3's place on the DNA is in doubt, the DNA is left out and the CDR3 is given as listed by TCRdb. The chain has TRBV19 and TRBJ1-1; TRBD1, the table's D call, lacks a check against the DNA. The CDR3 length equals 11 residues, ends included. The V gene's germline CDR1 is LNHDA and CDR2 SQIVND (reference sequence). The CDR3 loop is CASWGRGITFF.

This chain links TRBV7-3 with TRBJ1-2, with 7 bases lining up with TRBD1. With 6 bases clipped from V and 3 bases from J, the junction kept 7 bases outside the gene matches. The CDR3 totals 14 residues. In germline, CDR1 is SGHTA, CDR2 FQGTGA. The CDR3 coding sequence is TGTGCCAGCAGGTCCGGGGACAGACACTATGGCTACACCTTC. Its protein is CASRSGDRHYGYTF.

The V gene is TRBV27, the J gene TRBJ2-7; unclear D gene. The CDR3 runs 13 residues. From germline, CDR1 is MNHEY and CDR2 SMNVEV (reference sequence). Deletions cut 3 bases from V and 2 bases from J, with 8 bases between. The CDR3 coding sequence is TGTGCCAGCAGTTTTGGAACAGCCTACGAGCAGTACTTC. This codes for CASSFGTAYEQYF.

This clone appeared a single time. This chain links TRBV28 with TRBJ1-3; TRBD1 agrees at 7 bases. CDR1 and CDR2 from the germline V gene are MDHEN and SYDVKM. V shed 6 bases and J 2 bases; nucleotides not matched to a gene: 4. The CDR3 has 14 residues. CDR3 DNA sequence: TGTGCCAGCAGAGCGACAGGGACTGGAAACACCATATATTTT. Translating gives CASRATGTGNTIYF.

This chain connects TRBV7-9 to TRBJ1-2; possibly TRBD1 for D (5 bases). There are 13 residues in the CDR3. V was cut by 1 base and J by 6 bases, with 9 bases left in between. From germline, CDR1 is SEHNR and CDR2 FQNEAQ (reference sequence). CDR3 protein: CASSLGTGDGYTF. In DNA form, the CDR3 reads TGTGCCAGCAGCTTAGGCACAGGAGATGGCTACACCTTC.

The table lists this clone with a few counts. This chain's CDR3 is CASSAALGGGQTQYF. In DNA, the CDR3 is TGTGCCAGCAGCGCCGCACTAGGGGGGGGCCAGACCCAGTACTTC. V gene TRBV9 combines with J gene TRBJ2-5; weak D call: TRBD2 (7 bases). The CDR3 has 15 residues. Per the germline V gene, CDR1 is SGDLS and CDR2 is YYNGEE. V shed 3 bases and J shed 6 bases, with 18 bases lying between them.

V and J are TRBV19 and TRBJ2-2, with D perhaps matching TRBD2 (5 bases). Per the germline V gene, CDR1 is LNHDA and CDR2 is SQIVND (reference sequence). V was clipped by 2 bases and J by 4 bases, with 23 bases between them. This CDR3 is 19 amino acids long. DNA of the CDR3: TGTGCCAGTAGTATAAATAGACGGGATCTGAGCTTTGGCACCGGGGAGCTGTTTTTT. It is translated as CASSINRRDLSFGTGELFF.

In this sample, this clone turned up once. The chain has TRBV11-2 and TRBJ2-1; 11 bases align to TRBD2. Germline trimming cut 8 bases from V and 7 bases from J; bases unmatched to any gene: 4. The CDR3 extends over 13 amino acids. Germline V CDR1 and CDR2: SGHAT, FQNNGV. As DNA, the CDR3 is TGTGCCAGCCGGGCTAGCGGGAGGAATGAGCAGTTCTTC. Translation gives CASRASGRNEQFF.

The chain combines TRBV6-5 with TRBJ1-2, with unresolved D. This CDR3 comprises 13 residues. V was shortened by 6 bases and J by 4 bases, with 12 bases between the two germline ends. Germline CDR1 reads MNHEY; CDR2 reads SVGAGI. This chain's CDR3 is CASSHEGLYGYTF. The CDR3 DNA is TGTGCCAGCAGCCACGAGGGCCTCTATGGCTACACCTTC.

The V gene is TRBV7-6, the J gene TRBJ2-7; possibly TRBD1 for D (6 bases). V was shortened by 5 bases and J by 5 bases, with 16 bases between the two germline ends. The CDR3 is 14 amino acids. CDR1 and CDR2 from the germline V gene are SGHVS and FNYEAQ. CDR3 in amino acids: CASSPRGGYNEQYF. The DNA of the CDR3 is TGTGCCAGCAGCCCAAGAGGGGGTTATAACGAGCAGTACTTC. The entire variable domain, with the rest obtained from reference TRBV7-6 and TRBJ2-7, is as follows: GAGVSQSPRYKVTKRGQDVALRCDPISGHVSLYWYRQALGQGPEFLTYFNYEAQQDKSGLPNDRFSAERPEGSISTLTIQRTEQRDSAMYRCASSPRGGYNEQYFGPGTRLTVT.

V usage is TRBV9 and J usage is TRBJ1-2; 7 bases match TRBD1. Germline CDR1 SGDLS, CDR2 YYNGEE. The CDR3 consists of 13 residues. With V trimmed by 4 bases and J by 5 bases, 5 bases remained unmatched. The CDR3 sequence is CASSRDRTYGYTF. The CDR3 coding sequence is TGTGCCAGCAGCAGGGACAGAACGTATGGCTACACCTTC.

CDR3 DNA: TGCGCCAGCAGAGTAATGGGACAAAATAATTCACCCCTCCACTTT. Translated, it gives CASRVMGQNNSPLHF. The gene calls are TRBV5-1 and TRBJ1-6, with D maybe TRBD1 (6 bases). The CDR3 totals 15 residues. V gave up 5 bases and J gave up 5 bases, with 14 bases separating them. Germline values: CDR1 SGHRS, CDR2 YFSETQ.

The chain is built from TRBV5-1 and TRBJ2-1; the D gene is possibly TRBD1 (5 bases). This CDR3 is 12 amino acids long. Trimming removed 0 bases at V and 7 bases at J, with 5 bases between. Per the germline V gene, CDR1 is SGHRS and CDR2 is YFSETQ. CDR3 nucleotides: TGCGCCAGCAGCTTGGCAGGGAATGAGCAGTTCTTC. Translating it yields CASSLAGNEQFF.

The CDR3 here is CASSEGTGGYNEQFF. The CDR3 region has the DNA TGTGCCAGCAGTGAGGGGACAGGGGGCTACAATGAGCAGTTCTTC. The J gene is TRBJ2-1, the V gene TRBV6-4; TRBD1 matches 11 bases. Per germline, CDR1 MRHNA and CDR2 SNTAGT. Unmatched junction bases numbered 1, after V lost 3 bases and J lost 3 bases. The CDR3 totals 15 residues.

The chain couples TRBV5-1 to TRBJ1-2; 7 nucleotides line up with TRBD1. CDR1 SGHRS and CDR2 YFSETQ come from the germline V gene. V lost 0 bases, J lost 8 bases, and 4 bases stayed unmatched. The CDR3 covers 13 residues. The CDR3 DNA reads TGCGCCAGCAGCTTGGAACAGGGGTTCGGCTACACCTTC. It yields the protein CASSLEQGFGYTF. The variable domain in full, with the rest retrieved from reference TRBV5-1 and TRBJ1-2, is KAGVTQTPRYLIKTRGQQVTLSCSPISGHRSVSWYQQTPGQGLQFLFEYFSETQRNKGNFPGRFSGRQFSNSRSEMNVSTLELGDSALYLCASSLEQGFGYTFGSGTRLTVV.

The V call is TRBV30, the J call TRBJ1-4; D not certain. V dropped 2 bases and J dropped 3 bases, with 7 bases sitting between them. Germline lookup yields CDR1 GTSNPN and CDR2 SVGIG (reference sequence). The CDR3 has 13 residues. The CDR3 coding sequence is TGTGCCTGGAGTATGGACTCTAATGAAAAACTGTTTTTT. Its protein is CAWSMDSNEKLFF.

The CDR3 sequence is CASSRDLAYEQYF. The CDR3 nucleotides read TGTGCCAGCTCCCGCGACTTAGCCTACGAGCAGTACTTC. J is TRBJ2-7 and V is TRBV6-6; no definite D call. CDR3 length: 13 amino acids. V lost 8 bases and J lost 2, with 13 bases in between. The germline V gene has CDR1 MNHNY and CDR2 SVGAGI (reference sequence).